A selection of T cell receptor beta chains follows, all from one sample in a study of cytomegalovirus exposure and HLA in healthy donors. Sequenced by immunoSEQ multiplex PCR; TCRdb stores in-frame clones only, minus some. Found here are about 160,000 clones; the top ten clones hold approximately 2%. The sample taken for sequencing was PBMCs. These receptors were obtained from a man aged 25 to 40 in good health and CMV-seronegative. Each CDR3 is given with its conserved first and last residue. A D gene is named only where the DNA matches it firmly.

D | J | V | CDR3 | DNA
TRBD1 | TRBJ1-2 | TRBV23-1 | CASSQSCGGGCYGYTF | TGCGCCAGCAGTCAATCATGCGGAGGGGGCTGCTATGGCTACACCTTC
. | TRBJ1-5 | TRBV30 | CAWSAPTSFASGEPQHF | TGTGCCTGGAGTGCCCCGACCTCCTTTGCGTCGGGAGAGCCCCAGCATTTT
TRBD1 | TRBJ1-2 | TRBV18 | CASSPQEVGQGSGYTF | TGTGCCAGCTCACCACAAGAGGTGGGACAGGGATCTGGCTACACCTTC
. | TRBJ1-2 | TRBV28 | CASNHRVGQGGVYGYTF | TGTGCCAGCAACCATAGGGTGGGCCAGGGAGGGGTCTATGGCTACACCTTC
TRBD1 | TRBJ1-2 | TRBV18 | CASSTGTEGPGYTF | TGTGCCAGCTCCACCGGGACAGAAGGACCTGGCTACACCTTC
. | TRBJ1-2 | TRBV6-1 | CASSDRGGGYTF | TGTGCCAGCAGTGACCGGGGTGGGGGCTACACCTTC
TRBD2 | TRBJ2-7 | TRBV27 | CASRAGVGEQYF | TGTGCCAGCCGGGCGGGGGTGGGGGAGCAGTACTTC
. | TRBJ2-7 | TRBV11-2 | CASSHPDSTYEQYF | TGTGCCAGCAGCCATCCGGACTCGACCTACGAGCAGTACTTC
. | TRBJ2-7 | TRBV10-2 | CASSDQGTYEQYF | TGCGCCAGCAGTGACCAGGGAACCTACGAGCAGTACTTC
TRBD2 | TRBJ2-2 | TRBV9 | CASSVWREDTGELFF | TGTGCCAGCAGCGTTTGGCGGGAGGACACCGGGGAGCTGTTTTTT
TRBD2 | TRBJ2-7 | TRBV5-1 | CASSLGAGGQYEQYF | TGCGCCAGCAGCTTGGGCGCGGGAGGGCAATACGAGCAGTACTTC
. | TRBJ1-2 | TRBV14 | CASSLRGGGYYGYTF | TGTGCCAGCAGCCTCCGTGGCGGAGGATACTATGGCTACACCTTC
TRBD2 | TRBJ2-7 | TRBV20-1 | CSAGTTYEQYF | TGCAGTGCCGGGACTACCTACGAGCAGTACTTC
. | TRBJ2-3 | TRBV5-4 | CASSDARTTSTDTQYF | TGTGCCAGCAGCGATGCTAGAACCACTAGCACAGATACGCAGTATTTT
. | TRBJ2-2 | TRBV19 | CASSIPQGGTGELFF | TGTGCCAGTAGTATTCCCCAGGGCGGCACCGGGGAGCTGTTTTTT
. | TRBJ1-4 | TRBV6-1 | CASSGSSKVSTNEKLFF | TGTGCCAGCAGTGGATCTAGTAAGGTTTCAACTAATGAAAAACTGTTTTTT
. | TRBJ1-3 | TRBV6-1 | CAGARSSGNTIYF | TGTGCCGGGGCCAGGAGCTCTGGAAACACCATATATTTT
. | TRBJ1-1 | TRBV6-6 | CASSLPEQGRGTEAFF | TGTGCCAGCAGCCTCCCTGAACAGGGTCGAGGGACTGAAGCTTTCTTT
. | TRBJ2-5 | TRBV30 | CAWSVPGRQETQYF | TGTGCCTGGAGTGTACCGGGTAGACAAGAGACCCAGTACTTC
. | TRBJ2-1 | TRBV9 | CASSATRGSYNEQFF | TGTGCCAGCAGCGCTACCAGGGGATCCTACAATGAGCAGTTCTTC
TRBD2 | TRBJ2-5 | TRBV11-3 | CASSLGLAGGWTWEETQYF | TGTGCCAGCAGCTTAGGCCTAGCGGGAGGATGGACCTGGGAAGAGACCCAGTACTTC
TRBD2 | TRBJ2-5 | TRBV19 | CASSIGGLAGQETQYF | TGTGCCAGTAGTATAGGGGGACTAGCGGGGCAAGAGACCCAGTACTTC
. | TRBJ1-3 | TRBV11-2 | CASSRDPRSGNTIYF | TGTGCCAGCAGCCGAGATCCCCGCTCTGGAAACACCATATATTTT
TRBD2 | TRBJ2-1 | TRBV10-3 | CAISREGAEQFF | TGTGCCATCAGTAGGGAGGGAGCTGAGCAGTTCTTC
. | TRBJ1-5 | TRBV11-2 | CASSLDRDQPQHF | TGTGCCAGCAGCTTAGATCGAGATCAGCCCCAGCATTTT
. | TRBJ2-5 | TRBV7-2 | CASSFQRGQETQYF | TGTGCCAGCAGCTTCCAACGGGGCCAAGAGACCCAGTACTTC
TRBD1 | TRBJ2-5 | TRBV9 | CASSVTGQLQETQYF | TGTGCCAGCAGCGTAACGGGACAGTTACAAGAGACCCAGTACTTC
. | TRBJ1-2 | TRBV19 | CASSIEGAQGYTF | TGTGCCAGTAGTATAGAGGGGGCACAGGGCTACACCTTC
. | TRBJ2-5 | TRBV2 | CALGETQYF | TGTGCACTCGGAGAGACCCAGTACTTC
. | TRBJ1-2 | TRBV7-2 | CASSYAGLKGYTF | TGTGCCAGCAGCTATGCAGGGTTGAAGGGCTACACCTTC
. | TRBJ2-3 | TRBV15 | CATSREPVITDTQYF | TGTGCCACCAGCAGAGAACCGGTCATCACAGATACGCAGTATTTT
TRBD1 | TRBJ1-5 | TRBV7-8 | CASSPRGSNQPQHF | TGTGCCAGCAGCCCCAGGGGGAGCAATCAGCCCCAGCATTTT
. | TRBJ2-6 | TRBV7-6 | CASSLDGGGYPSGANVLTF | TGTGCCAGCAGCTTAGATGGGGGGGGCTACCCCTCTGGGGCCAACGTCCTGACTTTC
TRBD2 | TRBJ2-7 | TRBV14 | CASKRRAGVWYEQYF | TGTGCCAGCAAAAGGCGAGCGGGAGTTTGGTACGAGCAGTACTTC
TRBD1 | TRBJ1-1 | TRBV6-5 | CASSYETGSTEAFF | TGTGCCAGCAGCTACGAGACAGGGAGCACTGAAGCTTTCTTT
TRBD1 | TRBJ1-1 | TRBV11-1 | CASSLGPDRVTEAFF | TGTGCCAGCAGCTTAGGCCCTGACAGGGTGACTGAAGCTTTCTTT
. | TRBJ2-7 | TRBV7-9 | CASGDIESHEQYF | TGTGCCAGCGGAGATATCGAATCCCACGAGCAGTACTTC
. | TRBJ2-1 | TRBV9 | CASSVGVGSKRTLSYNEQFF | TGTGCCAGCAGCGTAGGAGTGGGTAGCAAAAGAACGTTGTCCTACAATGAGCAGTTCTTC
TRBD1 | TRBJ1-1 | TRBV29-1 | CSVTGVSGTEAFF | TGCAGCGTTACAGGGGTTTCGGGGACTGAAGCTTTCTTT